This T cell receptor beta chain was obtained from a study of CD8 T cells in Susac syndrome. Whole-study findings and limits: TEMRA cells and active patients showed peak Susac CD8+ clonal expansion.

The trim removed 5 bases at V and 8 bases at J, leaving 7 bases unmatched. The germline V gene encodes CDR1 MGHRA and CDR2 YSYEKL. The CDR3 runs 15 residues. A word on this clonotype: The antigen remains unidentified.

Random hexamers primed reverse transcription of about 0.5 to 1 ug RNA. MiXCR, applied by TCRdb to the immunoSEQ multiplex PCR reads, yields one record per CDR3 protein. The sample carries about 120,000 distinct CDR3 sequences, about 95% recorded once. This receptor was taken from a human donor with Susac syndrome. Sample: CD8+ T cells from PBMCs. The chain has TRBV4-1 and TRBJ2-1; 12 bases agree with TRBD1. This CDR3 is CASSKSGTGGDEQFF. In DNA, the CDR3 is TGCGCCAGCAGCAAATCCGGGACAGGGGGCGATGAGCAGTTCTTC.